Shown below are 8 T cell receptor beta chains from a single sample sequenced in a study of T cell repertoires in cytomegalovirus infection. TCRdb fed the reads into MiXCR, producing one record per CDR3 protein. The sample shows roughly 600,000 distinct CDR3 sequences, approximately 25% of them seen only once. Sequenced material: CD8+ T cells from PBMCs. All receptors come from a human donor in good health (CMV status not recorded). Some clones in this sample may be carry-over from other donors' samples.

Ten or more counts support this clonotype. The V and J genes are TRBV7-9 and TRBJ1-1; D not resolved. Germline V gene data show CDR1 as SEHNR and CDR2 as FQNEAQ (reference sequence). CDR3 length: 15 amino acids. V lost 5 bases to trimming and J lost 0 bases, with 13 bases between them. The CDR3 is CASSLNDGVNTEAFF. CDR3 DNA: TGTGCCAGCAGCCTTAACGACGGGGTGAACACTGAAGCTTTCTTT.

The sample holds many counts of this clonotype. The gene calls are TRBV6-2 or TRBV6-3 and TRBJ2-1; possibly TRBD2 for D (6 bases). This CDR3 comprises 14 residues. Germline V CDR1 and CDR2: MNHEY, SVGEGT. V dropped 4 bases and J dropped 5 bases, with 12 bases sitting between them. In DNA form, the CDR3 reads TGTGCCAGCAGTTTCGGAGGGAACAACAATGAGCAGTTCTTC. It yields the protein CASSFGGNNNEQFF.

This sequence joins TRBV20-1 and TRBJ2-5; D unclear. CDR1 and CDR2 (germline): DFQATT, SNEGSKA (reference sequence). CDR3 size: 11 residues. V lost 3 bases and J 12 bases, leaving 14 bases between the germline ends. CDR3 nucleotide sequence: TGCAGTGCTAGTCGCTCTTTCCCCAAGTACTTC. Translating gives CSASRSFPKYF.

The chain joins TRBV28 to TRBJ2-7, with D possibly matching TRBD2 (5 bases). Germline V gives CDR1 MDHEN, CDR2 SYDVKM. There are 17 residues in the CDR3. CDR3 sequence: CVSTTLKVGPEGYEQYV. Here the CDR3 DNA reads TGTGTCAGCACCACCCTAAAGGTCGGCCCTGAGGGCTACGAGCAGTACGTC.

This chain links TRBV19 with TRBJ1-1; TRBD1 agrees at 8 bases. V was clipped by 7 bases and J by 2 bases; unmatched bases: 18. The CDR3 runs to 18 residues. Per the germline V gene, CDR1 is LNHDA and CDR2 is SQIVND (reference sequence). CDR3: CASMNLVAGGLRNTEAFF. The CDR3 region has the DNA TGTGCCAGTATGAATCTAGTGGCAGGGGGCCTAAGAAACACTGAAGCTTTCTTT.

This clonotype showed up many times. A read error may produce the germline difference seen at one junction end. The chain has TRBV28 and TRBJ1-1; unclear D gene. The CDR3 consists of 14 residues. Germline V gene sequence: CDR1 MDHEN, CDR2 SYDVKM. The CDR3 sequence is CASSLWGGNTEAFF. CDR3 DNA sequence: TGTGCCAGCAGCTTATGGGGAGGGAACACTGAAGCTTTCTTT.

There are many counts of this clonotype. The CDR3 loop reads CASSLPRQGTVEAFF. The DNA for the CDR3 is TGTGCCAGCAGCTTACCCCGACAGGGAACCGTTGAAGCTTTCTTT. The chain couples TRBV7-8 to TRBJ1-1, with 7 bases that match TRBD1. This CDR3 contains 15 residues. With 2 bases clipped from V and 7 bases from J, the junction kept 10 bases outside the gene matches. Germline CDR1 reads SGHVS; CDR2 reads FQNEAQ. Variable domain in full (rest from reference TRBV7-8 and TRBJ1-1): GAGVSQSPRYKVAKRGQDVALRCDPISGHVSLFWYQQALGQGPEFLTYFQNEAQLDKSGLPSDRFFAERPEGSVSTLKIQRTQQEDSAVYLCASSLPRQGTVEAFFGQGTRLTVV.

This clonotype turned up a few times. The chain employs TRBV14 and TRBJ2-2; D is unclear. Germline V CDR1 and CDR2: SGHDN, FVKESK. The CDR3 contains 14 residues. V was pared by 1 base and J by 7 bases, with 10 bases between. CDR3 nucleotide sequence: TGTGCCAGCAGCCAAGCACGCTTGGGCGGGGAGCTGTTTTTT. This gives the protein CASSQARLGGELFF.